The text below deals with one T cell receptor (beta chain). The antigen is undetermined. Germline values: CDR1 SEHNR, CDR2 FQNEAQ (reference sequence). Trimming cost V 0 bases and J 5 bases; bases outside gene matches: 14. This CDR3 has 19 residues. The data are from a study of T-cell memory formation after mild COVID-19. General study findings and limits: Pre-infection memory contained some responding clones, which suggested that cross-reactive memory had joined. What remained unconfirmed was the SARS-CoV-2 specificity of second-wave clones peaking on day 37.

Constant-segment-primed 5'RACE gave TCR alpha and TCR beta cDNA libraries with sample barcodes and UMIs. TCRdb reanalysed the 5' RACE reads using MiXCR and keeps one entry per CDR3 protein. The repertoire holds about 560,000 distinct CDR3 sequences, with less than 25% as singletons. The chain is built from TRBV7-9 and TRBJ2-5; TRBD2 aligns across 11 bases. The receptor's source is an adult woman who had mild COVID-19 (a few samples of this study predate the infection). Cell type and time point are not known. The material sequenced was PBMCs or a T cell subset sorted from them (not recorded which). This CDR3 is CASSLATRVAGGPGETQYF. The CDR3 nucleotides read TGTGCCAGCAGCTTAGCGACGAGAGTAGCGGGAGGGCCGGGGGAGACCCAGTACTTC.